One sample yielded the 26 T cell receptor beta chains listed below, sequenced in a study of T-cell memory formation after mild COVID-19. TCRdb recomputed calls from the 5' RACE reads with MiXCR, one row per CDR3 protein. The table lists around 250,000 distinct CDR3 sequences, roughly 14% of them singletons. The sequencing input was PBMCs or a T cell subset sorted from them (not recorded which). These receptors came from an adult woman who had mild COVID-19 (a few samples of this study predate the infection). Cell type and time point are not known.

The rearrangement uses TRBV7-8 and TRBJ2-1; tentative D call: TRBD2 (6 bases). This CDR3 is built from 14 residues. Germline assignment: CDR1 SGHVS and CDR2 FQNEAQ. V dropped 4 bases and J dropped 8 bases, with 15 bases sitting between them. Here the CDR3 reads CASSSLDWRDEQFF. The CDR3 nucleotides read TGTGCCAGCAGCTCACTTGACTGGAGGGATGAGCAGTTCTTC.

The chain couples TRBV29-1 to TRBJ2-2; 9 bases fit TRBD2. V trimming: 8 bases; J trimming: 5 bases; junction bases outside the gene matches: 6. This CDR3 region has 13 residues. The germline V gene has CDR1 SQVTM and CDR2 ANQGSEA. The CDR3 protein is CSTSGLGTGELFF. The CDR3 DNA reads TGCAGCACTAGCGGGCTTGGGACCGGGGAGCTGTTTTTT.

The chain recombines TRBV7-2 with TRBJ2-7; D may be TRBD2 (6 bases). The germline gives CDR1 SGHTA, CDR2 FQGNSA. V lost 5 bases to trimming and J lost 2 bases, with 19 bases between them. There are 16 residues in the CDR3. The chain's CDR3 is CASSPNPAGRAYEQYF. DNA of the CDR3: TGTGCCAGCAGCCCTAACCCGGCGGGAAGGGCCTACGAGCAGTACTTC.

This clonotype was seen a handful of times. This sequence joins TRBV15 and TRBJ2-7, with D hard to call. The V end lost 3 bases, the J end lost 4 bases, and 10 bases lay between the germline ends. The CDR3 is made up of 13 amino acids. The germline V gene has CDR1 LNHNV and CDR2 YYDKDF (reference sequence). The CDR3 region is CATSSYRFYEQYF. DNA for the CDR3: TGTGCCACCAGCAGCTACAGATTTTACGAGCAGTACTTC.

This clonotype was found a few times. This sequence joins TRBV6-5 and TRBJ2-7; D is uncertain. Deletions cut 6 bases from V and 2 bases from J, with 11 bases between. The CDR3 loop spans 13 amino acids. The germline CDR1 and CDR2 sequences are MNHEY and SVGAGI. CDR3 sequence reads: CASRGLGTYEQYF. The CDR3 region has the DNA TGTGCCAGCAGAGGATTAGGAACCTACGAGCAGTACTTC.

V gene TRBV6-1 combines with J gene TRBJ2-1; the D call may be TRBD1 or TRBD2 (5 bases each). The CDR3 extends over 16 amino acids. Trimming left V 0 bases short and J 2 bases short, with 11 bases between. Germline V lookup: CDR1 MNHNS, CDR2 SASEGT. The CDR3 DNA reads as TGTGCCAGCAGTGAAGCGAGGGGAATGCCCTACAATGAGCAGTTCTTC. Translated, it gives CASSEARGMPYNEQFF.

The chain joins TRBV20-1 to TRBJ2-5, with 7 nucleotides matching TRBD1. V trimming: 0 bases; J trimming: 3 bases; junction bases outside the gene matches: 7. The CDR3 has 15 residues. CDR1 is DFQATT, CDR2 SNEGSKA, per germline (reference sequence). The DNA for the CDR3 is TGCAGTGCTAGAGATTTTCAACAGGGGAAAGAGACCCAGTACTTC. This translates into CSARDFQQGKETQYF.

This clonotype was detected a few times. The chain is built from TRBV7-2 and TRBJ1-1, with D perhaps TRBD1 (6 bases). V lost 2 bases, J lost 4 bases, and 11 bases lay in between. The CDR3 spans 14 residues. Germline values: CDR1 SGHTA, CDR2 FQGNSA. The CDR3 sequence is CASSLSQGSTEAFF. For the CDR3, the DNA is TGTGCCAGCAGCTTATCACAGGGAAGCACTGAAGCTTTCTTT.

CDR3 nucleotide sequence: TGTGCCAGCAGCACCCGGACAGGGGGATTCACAGATACGCAGTATTTT. Translation: CASSTRTGGFTDTQYF. The chain uses TRBV7-8 and TRBJ2-3, with 10 bases that match TRBD1. The germline CDR1 and CDR2 sequences are SGHVS and FQNEAQ. V gave up 5 bases and J gave up 2 bases; unmatched junction bases: 7. This CDR3 is 16 amino acids long.

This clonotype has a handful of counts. CDR3 sequence: CSARETGVQPQHF. CDR3 bases: TGCAGTGCTAGAGAAACAGGGGTTCAGCCCCAGCATTTT. This chain links TRBV20-1 with TRBJ1-5, with 7 bases lining up with TRBD1. The CDR3 length is 13 residues. With V trimmed by 0 bases and J by 6 bases, 2 bases remained unmatched. The germline gives CDR1 DFQATT, CDR2 SNEGSKA (reference sequence).

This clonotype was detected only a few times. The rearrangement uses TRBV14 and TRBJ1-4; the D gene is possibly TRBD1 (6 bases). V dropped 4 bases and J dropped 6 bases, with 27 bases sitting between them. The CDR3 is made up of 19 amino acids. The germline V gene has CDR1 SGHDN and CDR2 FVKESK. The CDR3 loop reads CASSRLIRSGAEYHEKLFF. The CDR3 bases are TGTGCCAGCAGCCGACTCATCAGATCAGGGGCTGAGTATCATGAAAAACTGTTTTTT.

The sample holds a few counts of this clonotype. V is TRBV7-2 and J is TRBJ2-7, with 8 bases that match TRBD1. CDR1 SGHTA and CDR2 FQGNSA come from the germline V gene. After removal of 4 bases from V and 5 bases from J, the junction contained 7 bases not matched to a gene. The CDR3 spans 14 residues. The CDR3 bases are TGTGCCAGCAGCTCCCAGACAGGGGTGGACGAGCAGTACTTC. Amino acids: CASSSQTGVDEQYF. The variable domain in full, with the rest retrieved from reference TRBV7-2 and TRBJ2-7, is GAGVSQSPSNKVTEKGKDVELRCDPISGHTALYWYRQSLGQGLEFLIYFQGNSAPDKSGLPSDRFSAERTGGSVSTLTIQRTQQEDSAVYLCASSSQTGVDEQYFGPGTRLTVT.

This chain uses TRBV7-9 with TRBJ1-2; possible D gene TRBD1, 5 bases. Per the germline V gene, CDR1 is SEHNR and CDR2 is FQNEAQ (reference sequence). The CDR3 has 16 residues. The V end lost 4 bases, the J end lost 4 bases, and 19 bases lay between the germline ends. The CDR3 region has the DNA TGTGCCAGCAGCTCCCCCTACGGAGGGGCCGGCTATGGCTACACCTTC. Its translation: CASSSPYGGAGYGYTF.

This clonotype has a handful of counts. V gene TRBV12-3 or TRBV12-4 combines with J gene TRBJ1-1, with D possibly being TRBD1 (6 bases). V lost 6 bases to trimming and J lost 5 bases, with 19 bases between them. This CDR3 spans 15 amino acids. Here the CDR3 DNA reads TGTGCCAGCAGAGCCACAACAGGGTCGGAGACTGAAGCTTTCTTT. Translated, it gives CASRATTGSETEAFF.

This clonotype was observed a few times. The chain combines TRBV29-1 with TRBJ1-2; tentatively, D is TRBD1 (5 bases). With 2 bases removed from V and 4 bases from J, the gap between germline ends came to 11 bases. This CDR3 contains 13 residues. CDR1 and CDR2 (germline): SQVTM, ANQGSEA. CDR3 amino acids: CSVEPGFAYGYTF. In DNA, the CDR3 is TGCAGCGTTGAACCAGGGTTCGCCTATGGCTACACCTTC.

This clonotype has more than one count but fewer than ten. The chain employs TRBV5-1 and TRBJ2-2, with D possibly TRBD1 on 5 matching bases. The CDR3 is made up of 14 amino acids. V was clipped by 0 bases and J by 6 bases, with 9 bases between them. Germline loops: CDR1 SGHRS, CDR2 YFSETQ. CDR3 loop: CASSLVQAAGELFF. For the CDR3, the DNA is TGCGCCAGCAGCTTGGTACAGGCGGCCGGGGAGCTGTTTTTT.

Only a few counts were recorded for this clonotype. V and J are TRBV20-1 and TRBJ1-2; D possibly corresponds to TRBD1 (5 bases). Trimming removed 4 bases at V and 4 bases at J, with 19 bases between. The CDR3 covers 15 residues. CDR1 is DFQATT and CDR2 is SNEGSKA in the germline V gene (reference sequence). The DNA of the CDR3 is TGCAGTGCTACGGGGGGAAACTCGCAATCCTATGGCTACACCTTC. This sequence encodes CSATGGNSQSYGYTF.

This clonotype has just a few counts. CDR3 nucleotides: TGTGCCATCAGTGAAGCGGGTATCGATGAGCAGTTCTTC. Its translation is CAISEAGIDEQFF. V is TRBV10-3 and J is TRBJ2-1; maybe TRBD2 (6 bases). The CDR3 sequence is 13 residues long. The germline CDR1 and CDR2 sequences are ENHRY and SYGVKD. V lost 3 bases and J 8 bases, leaving 11 bases between the germline ends.

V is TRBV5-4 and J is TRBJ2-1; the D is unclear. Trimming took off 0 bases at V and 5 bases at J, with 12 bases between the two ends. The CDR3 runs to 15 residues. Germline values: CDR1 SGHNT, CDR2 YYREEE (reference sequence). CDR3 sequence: CASSLGPKGNNEQFF. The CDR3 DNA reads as TGTGCCAGCAGCTTGGGGCCTAAAGGGAACAATGAGCAGTTCTTC.

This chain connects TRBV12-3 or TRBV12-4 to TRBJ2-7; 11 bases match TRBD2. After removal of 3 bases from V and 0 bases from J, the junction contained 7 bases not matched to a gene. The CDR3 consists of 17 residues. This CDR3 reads CASSFSTGTSGSYEQYF. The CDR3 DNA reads TGTGCCAGCAGTTTCTCCACCGGGACTAGCGGCTCCTACGAGCAGTACTTC.

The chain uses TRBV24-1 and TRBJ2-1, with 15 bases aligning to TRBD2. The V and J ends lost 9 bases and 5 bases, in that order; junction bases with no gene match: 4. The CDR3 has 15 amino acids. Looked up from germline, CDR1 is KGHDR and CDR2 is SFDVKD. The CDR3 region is CATQGLAGGNNEQFF. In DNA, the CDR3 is TGTGCCACCCAAGGACTAGCGGGAGGGAACAATGAGCAGTTCTTC.

The CDR3, as DNA: TGTGCCAGCAGTGACCTTCGTGGGAACACCATATATTTT. It translates to CASSDLRGNTIYF. J is TRBJ1-3 and V is TRBV6-2 or TRBV6-3; D not certain. This CDR3 is 13 amino acids long. The germline V gene encodes CDR1 MNHEY and CDR2 SVGEGT. Trimming took 5 bases from V and 7 from J, leaving 12 bases between them.

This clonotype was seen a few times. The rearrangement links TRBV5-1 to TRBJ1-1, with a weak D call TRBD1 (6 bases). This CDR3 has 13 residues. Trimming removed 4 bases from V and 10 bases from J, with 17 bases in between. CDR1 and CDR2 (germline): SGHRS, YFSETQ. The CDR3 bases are TGCGCCAGCAGCGACCTCCAGGGGAGAGGAGCTTTCTTT. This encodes CASSDLQGRGAFF.

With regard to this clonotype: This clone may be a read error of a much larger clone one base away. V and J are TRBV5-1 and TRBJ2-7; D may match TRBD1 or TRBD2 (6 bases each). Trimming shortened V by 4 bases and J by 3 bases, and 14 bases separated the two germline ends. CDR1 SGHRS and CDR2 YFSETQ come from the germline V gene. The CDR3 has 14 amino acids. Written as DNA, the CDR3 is TGCGCCAGCAGCACTGGGGGCGGGGACTACGAGCAGTACTTC. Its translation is CASSTGGGDYEQYF.

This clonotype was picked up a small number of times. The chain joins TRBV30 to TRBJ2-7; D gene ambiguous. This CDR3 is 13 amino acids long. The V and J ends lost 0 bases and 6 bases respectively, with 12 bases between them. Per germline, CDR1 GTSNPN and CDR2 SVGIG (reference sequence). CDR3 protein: CAWSVLVTGEQYF. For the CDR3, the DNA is TGTGCCTGGAGTGTACTGGTCACTGGCGAGCAGTACTTC.

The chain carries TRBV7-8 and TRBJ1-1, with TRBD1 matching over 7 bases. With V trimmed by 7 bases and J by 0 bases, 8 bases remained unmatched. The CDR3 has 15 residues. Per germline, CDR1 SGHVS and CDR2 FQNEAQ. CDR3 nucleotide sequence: TGTGCCAGCACGTCTCAGGGGGTGGTGAACACTGAAGCTTTCTTT. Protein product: CASTSQGVVNTEAFF.